The rows below give T cell receptor beta chains drawn from one sample of a study of CD8 T cells in Susac syndrome. A single record per CDR3 protein comes from TCRdb applying MiXCR to the immunoSEQ multiplex PCR reads. The sample carries about 150,000 distinct CDR3 sequences, 90% to 95% recorded once. Sequences were obtained from CD4+ T cells from PBMCs. Receptors originate from a human donor with multiple sclerosis. CDR3s include the opening cysteine and the closing phenylalanine or tryptophan. D genes are given only for firm matches. Only part of the rows carry a size: once, few, many, or a class if the clone is expanded.

>TRBJ1-5|.|TRBD1|TRBV19
TGTGCCAGTACTGACAGGGCCGCGGAGCCCCAGCATTTT
CASTDRAAEPQHF
>TRBJ2-5|.|TRBD1|TRBV7-9
TGTGCCAGCAGCTTGGGGACAGGGGAGAAGACCCAGTACTTC
CASSLGTGEKTQYF
>TRBJ1-6|.|TRBD1|TRBV3-1
TGTGCCAGCAGCCAGTCGCAGGGGGGTTCACCCCTCCACTTT
CASSQSQGGSPLHF
>TRBJ2-2|.|TRBD2|TRBV5-1
TGCGCCAGCAGCTTGGGGGACTACCTCACCGGGGAGCTGTTTTTT
CASSLGDYLTGELFF
>TRBJ1-2|.|.|TRBV7-9
TGTGCCAGCACCAAAGCAGCTAACTATGGCTACACCTTC
CASTKAANYGYTF
>TRBJ2-3|.|.|TRBV28
TGTGCCAGCCTCGGGGGAACAGATACGCAGTATTTT
CASLGGTDTQYF
>TRBJ2-6|.|.|TRBV2
TGTGCCAGCACGCAGGTCCCTTCCTCTGGGGCCAACGTCCTGACTTTC
CASTQVPSSGANVLTF
>TRBJ1-6|once|.|TRBV7-9
TGTGCCAGCAGCAGCGTCGAAAGCTCCTATAATTCACCCCTCCACTTT
CASSSVESSYNSPLHF
>TRBJ2-2|.|.|TRBV2
TGTGCCAGCAGTGTTCAACCGCCGAACACCGGGGAGCTGTTTTTT
CASSVQPPNTGELFF
>TRBJ2-3|.|TRBD2|TRBV10-3
TGTGCCATCAGTAATAGCGGGAGGGTAATCACAGATACGCAGTATTTT
CAISNSGRVITDTQYF
>TRBJ1-1|.|.|TRBV10-3
TGTGCCATCAGTACAGGGAGAACTGAAGCTTTCTTT
CAISTGRTEAFF
>TRBJ2-5|.|TRBD2|TRBV20-1
TGCAGTGCTAGCGGGAGGGAAGAGGAGACCCAGTACTTC
CSASGREEETQYF
>TRBJ2-1|.|.|TRBV10-3
TGTGCCATCAGTGAGTTTGGTGAAGCGAATGAGCAGTTCTTC
CAISEFGEANEQFF
>TRBJ2-7|.|.|TRBV6-2/TRBV6-3
TGTGCCAGCAGTTACTCGATGGGCTACGAGCAGTACTTC
CASSYSMGYEQYF
>TRBJ1-1|.|.|TRBV28
TGTGCCAGCAGTTTACGCAGGGTAGGGGAAGCTTTCTTT
CASSLRRVGEAFF
>TRBJ2-5|few|TRBD1|TRBV4-3
TGCGCCAGCAGCCGGGGACAGGGGTCAGAGACCCAGTACTTC
CASSRGQGSETQYF
>TRBJ2-5|.|TRBD2|TRBV5-1
TGCGCCAGCAGCTTGACTAGCGGGAGGGAAGAGACCCAGTACTTC
CASSLTSGREETQYF
>TRBJ2-4|once|.|TRBV11-1
TGTGCCAGCAGCTTATGGGCGGGCAGACCTGGAAACATTCAGTACTTC
CASSLWAGRPGNIQYF
>TRBJ1-1|.|.|TRBV5-1
TGCGCCAGCAGCCCGAGGACAGACAATATGAACACTGAAGCTTTCTTT
CASSPRTDNMNTEAFF
>TRBJ1-2|few|.|TRBV11-2
TGTGCCAGCAGCTTTTGGAGAAGACAGGCTAACTATGGCTACACCTTC
CASSFWRRQANYGYTF
>TRBJ2-7|.|TRBD1|TRBV5-1
TGCGCCAGCAGCTTAGACAGGGAAGGCGAGCAGTACTTC
CASSLDREGEQYF
>TRBJ2-1|.|TRBD2|TRBV18
TGTGCCAGCTCGGATCGACTAGCGTCTGAGCAGTTCTTC
CASSDRLASEQFF
>TRBJ2-2|.|.|TRBV28
TGTGCCAGCAGGGGGACCTTCGGGAGAACCGGGGAGCTGTTTTTT
CASRGTFGRTGELFF
>TRBJ1-1|once|.|TRBV10-3
TGTGCCATCAGTGAGCCTCGGGGCAACACTGAAGCTTTCTTT
CAISEPRGNTEAFF
>TRBJ2-5|.|TRBD2|TRBV20-1
TGCAGTGCCCCCACTAGCGGGGCCGCCGGGACCCAGTACTTC
CSAPTSGAAGTQYF
>TRBJ2-5|.|.|TRBV5-1
TGCGCCAGCAGCCACAGCATGCAAGAGACCCAGTACTTC
CASSHSMQETQYF
>TRBJ1-2|.|.|TRBV12-3/TRBV12-4
TGTGCCAGCAGTTTCGATGATTATTTGGGCTACACCTTC
CASSFDDYLGYTF
>TRBJ1-5|.|.|TRBV6-6
TGTGCCAGCAGTTACAGGGGTAGTCAGCCCCAGCATTTT
CASSYRGSQPQHF
>TRBJ2-3|.|TRBD2|TRBV27
TGTGCCAGCAGAGTCCGGGGGGGATGGAGAGATACGCAGTATTTT
CASRVRGGWRDTQYF
>TRBJ2-7|.|TRBD2|TRBV2
TGTGCCAGCAGGGGGGGACTAGCGACCCCTCAGTACTTC
CASRGGLATPQYF
>TRBJ2-3|.|.|TRBV18
TGTGCCAGCTCACCTCCCGGTTGGAGGGGTAAGGCAGATACGCAGTATTTT
CASSPPGWRGKADTQYF
>TRBJ2-5|.|.|TRBV28
TGTGCCAGCGCAGGGGACCTCCAAGAGACCCAGTACTTC
CASAGDLQETQYF
>TRBJ2-1|.|.|TRBV9
TGTGCCAGCAGCGTAGGACACTCCTATCCTGGGAACCCCTACAATGAGCAGTTCTTC
CASSVGHSYPGNPYNEQFF
>TRBJ1-1|.|TRBD1|TRBV5-1
TGCGCCAGCAGCACTTTCGGGACAGACACCGGAGCTTTCTTT
CASSTFGTDTGAFF
>TRBJ2-3|few|.|TRBV5-1
TGCGCCAGCAGCTTGGGACAGTCAGATACGCAGTATTTT
CASSLGQSDTQYF
>TRBJ1-1|.|.|TRBV7-3
TGTGCCAGCAGCCCAGGGACCGGTTTGAACACTGAAGCTTTCTTT
CASSPGTGLNTEAFF
>TRBJ1-5|.|.|TRBV5-1
TGCGCCAGCAGCTTAGGTCCCGGCAATCAGCCCCAGCATTTT
CASSLGPGNQPQHF
>TRBJ1-4|.|.|TRBV3-1
TGTGCCAGCAGCCGAGACCCGGGCGGGAATGAAAAACTGTTTTTT
CASSRDPGGNEKLFF
>TRBJ1-3|.|TRBD1|TRBV3-1
TGTGCCAGCAGCCGAGACAGGGGCGCCATATATTTT
CASSRDRGAIYF
>TRBJ2-2|.|.|TRBV18
TGTGCCAGCTCACCACTCCAGGGAGGTACCGGGGAGCTGTTTTTT
CASSPLQGGTGELFF
>TRBJ2-5|.|.|TRBV5-1
TGCGCCAGCAGCTTGGTGGGCTTTAGCCAAGAGACCCAGTACTTC
CASSLVGFSQETQYF
>TRBJ1-4|.|TRBD1|TRBV4-3
TGCGCCAGCTCCAGGGACAGGTCTAATGAAAAACTGTTTTTT
CASSRDRSNEKLFF
>TRBJ2-3|.|.|TRBV27
TGTGCCAGCAGTTTGCGGGAAACAGATACGCAGTATTTT
CASSLRETDTQYF
>TRBJ1-2|.|.|TRBV12-3/TRBV12-4
TGTGCCAGCAGTTTGAGACCCCTTAACTATGGCTACACCTTC
CASSLRPLNYGYTF
>TRBJ2-7|.|TRBD1|TRBV9
TGTGCCAGCAGCGTCGGGACAGGACTTTCCTACGAGCAGTACTTC
CASSVGTGLSYEQYF
>TRBJ2-7|.|.|TRBV28
TGTGCCAGCGGGCCCTACGAGCAGTACTTC
CASGPYEQYF
>TRBJ2-1|.|TRBD2|TRBV5-1
TGCGCCAGCAGCTTGCGCAGCGGGAGTTTCAATGAGCAGTTCTTC
CASSLRSGSFNEQFF
>TRBJ2-1|.|.|TRBV6-6
TGTGCCAGCAGTTACTCGGGCGATCTCCGTGTGGATGAGCAGTTCTTC
CASSYSGDLRVDEQFF
>TRBJ1-2|.|TRBD1|TRBV5-1
TGCGCCAGCAGCTTGTTTTCCGGGACAGGTTCTGGCTACACCTTC
CASSLFSGTGSGYTF
>TRBJ1-4|.|TRBD1|TRBV28
TGTGCCAGCAGTTTCAGGGGGCTTAGGGAAAAACTGTTTTTT
CASSFRGLREKLFF